This entry concerns a single T cell receptor (beta chain). It has no known antigen specificity. Base qualities were left out, and no much larger clone turns up one base away. This entry comes from a study of beta chain bispecific antibodies for T cell cancers (dated by TCRdb to the early 2020s). At the level of the whole study: Healthy donor T cells were cocultured with T cell leukemia lines and bispecific antibodies, then TRBV sequencing of surviving cells measured the depletion of each TRBV family. Surface TRBV12 (TRBV12-3) was expressed on Jurkat cells, and surface TRBV5-5 was expressed on HPB-ALL cells. What the research found in general, with its limitations: Leukemia cell line cells were mixed with normal T cells in each sequenced sample, and most of the targeted TRBV signal was derived from the leukemia cells rather than from the normal T cells. Cross-reactivity of the anti-TRBV5-5 antibody with TRBV5-6 was attributed to high sequence similarity between the two genes. Relative to anti-CD19, the TRBV12-3 share of total TRBV signal was reduced by 98.9% after anti-TRBV12 exposure, whereas a nonsignificant over 30% decrease was observed for TRBV12-4. The TRBV-directed bispecific antibodies appeared to leave every TRBV family member untouched except the targeted genes and the closely related ones.

Unique molecular identifier barcodes were incorporated into the libraries and were used for clonotype quantification. Qiagen AllPrep DNA/RNA Micro kits were used to isolate total RNA, and an Agilent TapeStation was used to check RNA quality. TCR beta libraries were constructed by 5' RACE, in which cDNA synthesis was followed by two PCR steps with TCR beta constant-region gene-specific primers. An Illumina MiSeq platform was used to sequence the TCR beta libraries. The authors' pipeline ran thus. MIGEC, MiXCR and VDJtools were used for read processing. Clonotype frequency was computed as the clonotype's share of unique molecular identifiers among all unique molecular identifiers in the sample. Nonfunctional TRBV genes classified in IMGT as pseudogenes or open reading frames, such as TRBV1, TRBV12-1 and TRBV21, were excluded. TCRdb reprocessing: public reads trimmed at Q25 with fastp, clones called with MiXCR, in-frame beta chains kept. CDR3 protein duplicates are merged, each entry listing the most common genes and DNA. In this record, the V and J calls reflect TCRdb's handling and not the investigators' own analysis. The sample table holds about 20,000 distinct CDR3 sequences, of which 2% to 2.5% were seen once. Jointly, the top ten make up approximately 5.4% of the sample.

The treatment or condition label, as the study defines it: alpha-V12: anti-TRBV12 scFv linked to anti-CD3 scFv. T cells were expanded from blood mononuclear cells with anti-CD3 antibody OKT3 or CD3/CD28 Dynabeads for 3 to 4 days. The anti-TRBV12 bispecific sample was derived from a coculture of Jurkat leukemia cells with normal T cells and was compared against an anti-CD19 bispecific control coculture. Expanded T cells were maintained in RPMI 1640 supplemented with around 10% fetal bovine serum, recombinant human IL-2 (roughly 93 IU/ml) and IL-7 (about 5.4 ng/ml). Each coculture contained about 5 x 10^4 normal T cells, about 5 x 10^4 target cells and bispecific antibody in around 110 ul and was incubated for roughly 16 hours at 37 degrees C. Every bispecific antibody was made of two single-chain variable fragments expressed in a single-chain diabody format with a His tag. Healthy human donors supplied the effector T cells, with peripheral blood mononuclear cells isolated from leukapheresis samples using Ficoll density gradient centrifugation.

Deletion took 1 base off V and 1 base off J, with a span of 13 bases between the germline ends. Spanning cysteine to phenylalanine, the CDR3 consists of 15 amino acids. Solely the CDR3 DNA is kept, with 45 bases framed from the first base. From the germline V gene (reference sequence), CDR1 is GTSNPN and CDR2 is SVGIG. The specimen comprised healthy donor T cells cultured with leukemia cells, sampled from a culture containing a bispecific antibody targeting TCR Vbeta12. This clonotype was obtained from a human donor in good health. Some clones in this sample may be carry-over from other donors' samples. The rearrangement combines TRBV30 with TRBJ2-5; the D assignment is uncertain and may be TRBD1 or TRBD2, with 5 bases supporting each. The CDR3 protein sequence reads: CAWSGERDGQETQYF. The DNA is TGTGCCTGGAGTGGGGAACGGGACGGCCAAGAGACCCAGTACTTC.